This T cell receptor beta chain was identified during a study of OX40 agonist ivuxolimab in advanced cancers. Data came from immunoSEQ multiplex PCR; TCRdb stores just in-frame clones and leaves some out. The table lists 40,000 to 45,000 clones, 65% to 85% of them singletons. Trimming removed 0 bases at V and 1 base at J, with 6 bases between. The CDR3 extends over 14 amino acids. Germline CDR1 KGHSH, CDR2 LQKENI. The rearrangement uses TRBV18 and TRBJ2-5; no firm D call. The clonotype was recovered from an adult with an advanced solid tumor such as melanoma, head and neck, liver or kidney cancer. The sample consisted of CD4+ or CD8+ T cells sorted from blood, taken in a trial of the OX40 agonist ivuxolimab. The CDR3 nucleotides read TGTGCCAGCTCACCACCTTTCGGCCAAGAGACCCAGTACTTC. It translates to CASSPPFGQETQYF.